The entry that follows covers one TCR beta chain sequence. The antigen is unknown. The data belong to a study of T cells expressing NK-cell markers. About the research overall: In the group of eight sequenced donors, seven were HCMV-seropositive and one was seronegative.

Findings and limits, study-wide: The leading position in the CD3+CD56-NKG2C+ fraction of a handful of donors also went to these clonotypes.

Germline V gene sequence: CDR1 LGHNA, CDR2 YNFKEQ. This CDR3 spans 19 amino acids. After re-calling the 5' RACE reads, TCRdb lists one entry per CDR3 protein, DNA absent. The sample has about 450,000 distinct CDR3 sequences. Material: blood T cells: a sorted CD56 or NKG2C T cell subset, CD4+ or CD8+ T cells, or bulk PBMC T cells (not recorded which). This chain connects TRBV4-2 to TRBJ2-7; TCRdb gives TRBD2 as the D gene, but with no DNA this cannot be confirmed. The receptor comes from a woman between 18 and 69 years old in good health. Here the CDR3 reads CASSQESLAGALGSYEQYF.